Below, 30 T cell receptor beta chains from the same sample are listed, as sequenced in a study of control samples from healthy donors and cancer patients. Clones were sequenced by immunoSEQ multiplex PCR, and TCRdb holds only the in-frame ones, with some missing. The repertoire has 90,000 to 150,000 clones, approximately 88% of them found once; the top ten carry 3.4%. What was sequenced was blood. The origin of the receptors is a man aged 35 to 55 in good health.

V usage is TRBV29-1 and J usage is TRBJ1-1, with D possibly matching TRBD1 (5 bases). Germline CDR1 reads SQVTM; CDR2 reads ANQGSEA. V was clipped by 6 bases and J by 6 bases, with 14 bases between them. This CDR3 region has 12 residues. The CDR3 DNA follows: TGCAGCGTCCTCGGGGGGACTTCTGAAGCTTTCTTT. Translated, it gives CSVLGGTSEAFF.

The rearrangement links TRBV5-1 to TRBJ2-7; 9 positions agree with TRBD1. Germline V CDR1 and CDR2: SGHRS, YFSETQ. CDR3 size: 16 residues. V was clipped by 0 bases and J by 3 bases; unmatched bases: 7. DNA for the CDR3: TGCGCCAGCAGCTTGGCCGGGGGACAGGGTGGCTACGAGCAGTACTTC. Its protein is CASSLAGGQGGYEQYF.

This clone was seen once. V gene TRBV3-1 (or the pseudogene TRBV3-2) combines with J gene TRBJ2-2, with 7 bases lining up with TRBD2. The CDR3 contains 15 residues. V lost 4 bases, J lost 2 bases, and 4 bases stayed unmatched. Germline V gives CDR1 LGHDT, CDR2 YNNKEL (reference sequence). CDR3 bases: TGTGCCAGCAGCCCCCGGACTAGAAACACCGGGGAGCTGTTTTTT. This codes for CASSPRTRNTGELFF.

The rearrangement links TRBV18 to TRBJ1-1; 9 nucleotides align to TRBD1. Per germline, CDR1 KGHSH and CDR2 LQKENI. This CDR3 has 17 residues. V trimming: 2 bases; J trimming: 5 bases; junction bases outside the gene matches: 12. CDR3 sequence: CASSPSPGTGIGTEAFF. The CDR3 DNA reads TGTGCCAGCTCACCAAGTCCCGGGACAGGGATTGGGACTGAAGCTTTCTTT.

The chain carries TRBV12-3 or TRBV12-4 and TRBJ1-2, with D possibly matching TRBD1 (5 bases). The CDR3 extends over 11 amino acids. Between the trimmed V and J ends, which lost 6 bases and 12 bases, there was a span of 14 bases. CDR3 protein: CASSRDGLHTF. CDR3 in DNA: TGTGCCAGCAGCCGGGACGGCCTACACACCTTC.

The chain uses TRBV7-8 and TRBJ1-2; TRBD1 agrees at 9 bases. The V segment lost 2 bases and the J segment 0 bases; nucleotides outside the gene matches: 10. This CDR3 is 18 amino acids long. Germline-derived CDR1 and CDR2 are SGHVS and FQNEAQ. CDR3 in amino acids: CASSLLQGALIANYGYTF. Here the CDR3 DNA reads TGTGCCAGCAGCTTATTACAGGGGGCTTTAATAGCTAACTATGGCTACACCTTC. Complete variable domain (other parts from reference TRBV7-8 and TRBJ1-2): GAGVSQSPRYKVAKRGQDVALRCDPISGHVSLFWYQQALGQGPEFLTYFQNEAQLDKSGLPSDRFFAERPEGSVSTLKIQRTQQEDSAVYLCASSLLQGALIANYGYTFGSGTRLTVV.

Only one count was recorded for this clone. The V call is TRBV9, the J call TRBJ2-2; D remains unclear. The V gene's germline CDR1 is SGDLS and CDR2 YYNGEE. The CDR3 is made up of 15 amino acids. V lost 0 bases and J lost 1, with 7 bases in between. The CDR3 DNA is TGTGCCAGCAGCGTAGGTCACCAGAACACCGGGGAGCTGTTTTTT. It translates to CASSVGHQNTGELFF.

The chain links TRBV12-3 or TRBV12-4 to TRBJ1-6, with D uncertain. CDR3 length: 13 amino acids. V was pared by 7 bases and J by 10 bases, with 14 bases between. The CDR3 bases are TGTGCCAGCACCAAACTTTCCGAATCACCCCTCCACTTT. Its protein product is CASTKLSESPLHF.

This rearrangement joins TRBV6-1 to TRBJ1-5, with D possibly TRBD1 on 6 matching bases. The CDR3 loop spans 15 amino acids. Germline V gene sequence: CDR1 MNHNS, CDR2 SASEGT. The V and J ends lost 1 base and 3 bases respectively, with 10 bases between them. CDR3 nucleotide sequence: TGTGCCAGCAGTGAAGAGGGGGGAACCAATCAGCCCCAGCATTTT. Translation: CASSEEGGTNQPQHF.

Written as DNA, the CDR3 is TGTGCCAGCAGCCAAGATAGGACCTACAATGAGCAGTTCTTC. Its protein product is CASSQDRTYNEQFF. The chain has TRBV3-1 (or the pseudogene TRBV3-2) and TRBJ2-1, with no clear D. Germline CDR1 and CDR2: LGHDT and YNNKEL (reference sequence). The CDR3 is 14 residues long. Deletions cut 0 bases from V and 2 bases from J, with 5 bases between.

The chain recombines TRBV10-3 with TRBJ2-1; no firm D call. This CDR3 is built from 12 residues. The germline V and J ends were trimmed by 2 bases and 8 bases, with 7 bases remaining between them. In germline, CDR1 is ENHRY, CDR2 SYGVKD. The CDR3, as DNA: TGTGCCATCAGTGAGAATACAGATGAGCAGTTCTTC. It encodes CAISENTDEQFF.

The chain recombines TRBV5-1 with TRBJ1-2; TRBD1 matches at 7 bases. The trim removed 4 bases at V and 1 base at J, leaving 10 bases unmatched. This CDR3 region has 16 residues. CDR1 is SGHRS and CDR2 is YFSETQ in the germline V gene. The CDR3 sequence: CASSRGRDRVNYGYTF. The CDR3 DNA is TGCGCCAGCAGCCGTGGAAGGGACAGAGTTAACTATGGCTACACCTTC.

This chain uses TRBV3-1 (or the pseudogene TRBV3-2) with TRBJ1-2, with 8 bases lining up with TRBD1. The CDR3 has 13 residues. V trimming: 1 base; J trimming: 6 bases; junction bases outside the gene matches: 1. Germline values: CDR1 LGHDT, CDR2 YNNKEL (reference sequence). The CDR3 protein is CASSQGTGNGYTF. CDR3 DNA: TGTGCCAGCAGCCAAGGGACAGGGAATGGCTACACCTTC.

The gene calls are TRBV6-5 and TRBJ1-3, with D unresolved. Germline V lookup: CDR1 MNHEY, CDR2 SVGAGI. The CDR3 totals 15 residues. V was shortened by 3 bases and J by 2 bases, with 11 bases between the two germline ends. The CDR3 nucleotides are TGTGCCAGCAGTTATCGTTGGAGCACTGGAAACACCATATATTTT. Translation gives CASSYRWSTGNTIYF.

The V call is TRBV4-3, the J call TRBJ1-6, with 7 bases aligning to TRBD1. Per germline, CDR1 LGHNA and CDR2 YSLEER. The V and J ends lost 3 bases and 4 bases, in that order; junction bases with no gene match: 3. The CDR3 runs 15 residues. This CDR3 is CASSQKQGYNSPLHF. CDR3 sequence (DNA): TGCGCCAGCAGCCAGAAACAGGGGTATAATTCACCCCTCCACTTT.

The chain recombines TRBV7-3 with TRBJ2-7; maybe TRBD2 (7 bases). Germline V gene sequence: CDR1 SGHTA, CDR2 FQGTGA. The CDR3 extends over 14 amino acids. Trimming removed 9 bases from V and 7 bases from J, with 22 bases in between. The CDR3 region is CARQGGDRREEQYF. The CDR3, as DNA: TGTGCCAGACAAGGGGGGGATCGGCGAGAGGAGCAGTACTTC.

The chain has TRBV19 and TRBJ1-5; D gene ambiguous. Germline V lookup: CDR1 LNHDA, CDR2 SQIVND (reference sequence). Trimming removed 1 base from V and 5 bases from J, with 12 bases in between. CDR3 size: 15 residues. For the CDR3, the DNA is TGTGCCAGTAGTATAGCTCGTCAGGACGATCAGCCCCAGCATTTT. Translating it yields CASSIARQDDQPQHF.

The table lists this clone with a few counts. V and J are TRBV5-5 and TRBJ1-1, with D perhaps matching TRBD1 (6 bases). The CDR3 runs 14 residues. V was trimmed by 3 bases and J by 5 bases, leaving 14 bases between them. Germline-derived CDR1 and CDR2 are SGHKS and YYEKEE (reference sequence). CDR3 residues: CASSWQGKRTEAFF. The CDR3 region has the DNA TGTGCCAGCAGCTGGCAGGGGAAAAGAACTGAAGCTTTCTTT.

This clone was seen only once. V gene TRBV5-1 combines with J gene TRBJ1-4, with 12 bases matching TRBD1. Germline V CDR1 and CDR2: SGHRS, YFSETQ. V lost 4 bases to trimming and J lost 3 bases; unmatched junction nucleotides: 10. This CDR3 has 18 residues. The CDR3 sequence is CASSPGTGGATANEKLFF. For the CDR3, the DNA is TGCGCCAGCAGCCCGGGGACAGGGGGCGCAACAGCTAATGAAAAACTGTTTTTT.

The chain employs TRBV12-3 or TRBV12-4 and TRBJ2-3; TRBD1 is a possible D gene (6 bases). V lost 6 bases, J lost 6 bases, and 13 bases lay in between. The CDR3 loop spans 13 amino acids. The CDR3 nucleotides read TGTGCCAGCAGCGACAACAGGGCTGATACGCAGTATTTT. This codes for CASSDNRADTQYF.

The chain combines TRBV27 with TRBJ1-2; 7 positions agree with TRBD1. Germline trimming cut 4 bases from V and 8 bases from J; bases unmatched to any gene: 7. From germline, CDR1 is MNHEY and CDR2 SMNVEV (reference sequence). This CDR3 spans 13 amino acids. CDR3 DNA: TGTGCCAGCAGTTCCTACAGGGGATTGGGCTACACCTTC. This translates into CASSSYRGLGYTF.

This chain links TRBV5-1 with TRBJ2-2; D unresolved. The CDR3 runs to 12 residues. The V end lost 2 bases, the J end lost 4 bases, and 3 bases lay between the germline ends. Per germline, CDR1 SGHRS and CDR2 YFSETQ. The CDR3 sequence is CASSLTTGELFF. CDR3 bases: TGCGCCAGCAGCTTAACCACCGGGGAGCTGTTTTTT.

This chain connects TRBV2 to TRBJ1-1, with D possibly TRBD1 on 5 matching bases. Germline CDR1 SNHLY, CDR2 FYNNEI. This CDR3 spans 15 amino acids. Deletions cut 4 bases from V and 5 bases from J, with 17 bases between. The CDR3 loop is CASSASTFGGTEAFF. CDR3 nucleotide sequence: TGTGCCAGCAGTGCTTCTACATTTGGGGGGACTGAAGCTTTCTTT.

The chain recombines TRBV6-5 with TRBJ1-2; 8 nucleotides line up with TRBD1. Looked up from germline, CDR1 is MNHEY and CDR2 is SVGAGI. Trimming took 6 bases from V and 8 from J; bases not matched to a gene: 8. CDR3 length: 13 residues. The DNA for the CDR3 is TGTGCCAGCAGCCAGTTGACAGGGGCAGGCTACACCTTC. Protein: CASSQLTGAGYTF.

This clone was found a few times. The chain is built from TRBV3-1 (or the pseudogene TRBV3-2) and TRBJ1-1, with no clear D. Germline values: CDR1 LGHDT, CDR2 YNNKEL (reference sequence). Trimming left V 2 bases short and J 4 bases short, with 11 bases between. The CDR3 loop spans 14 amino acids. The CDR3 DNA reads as TGTGCCAGCAGCCAATTCGGGTTCGGCACTGAAGCTTTCTTT. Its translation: CASSQFGFGTEAFF.

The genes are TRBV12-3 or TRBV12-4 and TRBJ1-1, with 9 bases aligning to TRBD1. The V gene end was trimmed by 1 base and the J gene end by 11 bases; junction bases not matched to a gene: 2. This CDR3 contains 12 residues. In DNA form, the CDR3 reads TGTGCCAGCAGTTTAGGGGACAGGGAGGCTTTCTTT. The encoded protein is CASSLGDREAFF.

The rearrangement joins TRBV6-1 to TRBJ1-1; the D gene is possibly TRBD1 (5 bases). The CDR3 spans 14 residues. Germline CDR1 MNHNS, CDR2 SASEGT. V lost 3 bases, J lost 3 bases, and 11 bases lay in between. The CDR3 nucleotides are TGTGCCAGCAGTGAGCAGGGAGGAGACACTGAAGCTTTCTTT. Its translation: CASSEQGGDTEAFF.

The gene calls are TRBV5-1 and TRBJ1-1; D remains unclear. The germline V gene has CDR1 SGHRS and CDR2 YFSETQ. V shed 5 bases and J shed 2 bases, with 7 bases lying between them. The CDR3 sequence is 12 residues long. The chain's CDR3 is CASSIANTEAFF. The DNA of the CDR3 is TGCGCCAGCAGTATTGCAAACACTGAAGCTTTCTTT.

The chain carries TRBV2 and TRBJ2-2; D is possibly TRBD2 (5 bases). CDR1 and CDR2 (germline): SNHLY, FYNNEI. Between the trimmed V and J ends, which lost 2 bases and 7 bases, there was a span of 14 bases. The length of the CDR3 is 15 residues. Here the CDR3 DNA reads TGTGCCAGCAGTGAATGGGAGCCAAGCGTCGGGGAGCTGTTTTTT. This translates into CASSEWEPSVGELFF.

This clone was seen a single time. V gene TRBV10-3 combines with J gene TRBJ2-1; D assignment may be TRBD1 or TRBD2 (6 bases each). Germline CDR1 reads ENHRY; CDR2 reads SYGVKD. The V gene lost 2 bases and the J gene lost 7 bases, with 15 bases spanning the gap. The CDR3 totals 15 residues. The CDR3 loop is CAISEPGGAINEQFF. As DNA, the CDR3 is TGTGCCATCAGTGAGCCCGGGGGCGCGATAAATGAGCAGTTCTTC.